The 5 T cell receptor beta chains below all came from one sample that was sequenced in a study of blood T cell repertoires in COVID-19. Repertoires were generated with immunoSEQ multiplex PCR, while TCRdb's copy carries only in-frame clones and drops some. This table has more than 95,000 clones, 75% to 95% appearing once. Sequencing used peripheral blood. The receptors were gathered from a man aged 55 to 69 with acute or convalescent COVID-19.

V usage is TRBV15 and J usage is TRBJ2-1; TRBD2 matches 10 bases. Trimming at V came to 5 bases and at J to 7 bases, leaving 8 bases not matched to a gene. The CDR3 runs 15 residues. Germline loops: CDR1 LNHNV, CDR2 YYDKDF (reference sequence). This CDR3 is CATSSERGGRNEQFF. DNA for the CDR3: TGTGCCACCAGCTCAGAGCGGGGGGGCCGGAATGAGCAGTTCTTC.

The rearrangement links TRBV5-1 to TRBJ1-2; D remains unclear. V was trimmed by 3 bases and J by 0 bases, leaving 9 bases between them. In germline, CDR1 is SGHRS, CDR2 YFSETQ. The CDR3 is 14 residues long. Here the CDR3 reads CASSSTGANYGYTF. The CDR3 DNA is TGCGCCAGCAGCTCGACCGGAGCTAACTATGGCTACACCTTC.

The chain is built from TRBV24-1 and TRBJ2-5, with 9 bases matching TRBD2. This CDR3 is 13 amino acids long. J gave up 3 bases and V 7 bases, and 2 bases lay outside the gene matches. Germline-derived CDR1 and CDR2 are KGHDR and SFDVKD. CDR3 protein: CATRASGEETQYF. CDR3 in DNA: TGTGCCACCAGGGCTAGCGGGGAAGAGACCCAGTACTTC.

This clone occurred once. The chain carries TRBV5-1 and TRBJ1-2; D unresolved. This CDR3 has 13 amino acids. Trimming left V 2 bases short and J 4 bases short, with 9 bases between. Germline-derived CDR1 and CDR2 are SGHRS and YFSETQ. CDR3 bases: TGCGCCAGCAGCTTCTTATTATTCTATGGCTACACCTTC. Its protein is CASSFLLFYGYTF.

With regard to this clone: One end of the junction is discordant with germline, which a read error may explain. The chain recombines TRBV28 with TRBJ1-2; 9 nucleotides agree with TRBD1. There are 14 residues in the CDR3. Germline V gives CDR1 MDHEN, CDR2 SYDVKM. In DNA, the CDR3 is TGTGCCACCAGTACAGGGGGCGCTGAATATGGCTACACCTTC. Its protein product is CATSTGGAEYGYTF.